This passage covers 21 T cell receptor beta chains from one sample sequenced in a study of cytomegalovirus exposure and HLA in healthy donors. PCR was performed using 60 Vbeta and 13 Jbeta primers. Only in-frame clones appear in the TCRdb table, and some are missing; sequencing was by immunoSEQ multiplex PCR. This sample has more than 150,000 clones, with over 80% found just once. The specimen sequenced was PBMCs. These TCRs come from a girl aged 10 to 17 in good health and CMV-seropositive.

The V and J genes are TRBV10-3 and TRBJ2-5, with 7 nucleotides matching TRBD1. The V segment lost 4 bases and the J segment 1 base; nucleotides outside the gene matches: 6. This CDR3 is built from 15 residues. Germline values: CDR1 ENHRY, CDR2 SYGVKD. The CDR3 DNA follows: TGTGCCATCAGTGCGAGACAGGGCTCCCAAGAGACCCAGTACTTC. Amino acid sequence: CAISARQGSQETQYF.

This clone was recorded only once. For the CDR3, the DNA is TGTGCCGGTCACAGGGGGCCGGACACTGAAGCTTTCTTT. This translates into CAGHRGPDTEAFF. The V and J genes are TRBV30 and TRBJ1-1, with 9 nucleotides matching TRBD1. The germline V gene encodes CDR1 GTSNPN and CDR2 SVGIG (reference sequence). J was trimmed by 3 bases and V by 8 bases; bases with no gene match: 7. The CDR3 extends over 13 amino acids. Full variable domain (missing parts from reference TRBV30 and TRBJ1-1): SQTIHQWPATLVQPVGSPLSLECTVEGTSNPNLYWYRQAAGRGLQLLFYSVGIGQISSEVPQNLSASRPQDRQFILSSKKLLLSDSGFYLCAGHRGPDTEAFFGQGTRLTVV.

There are a few counts of this clone. The chain carries TRBV4-3 and TRBJ1-2; 7 nucleotides line up with TRBD1. CDR1 is LGHNA, CDR2 YSLEER, per germline. V shed 4 bases and J 7 bases; nucleotides not matched to a gene: 12. The CDR3 is 15 amino acids. This chain's CDR3 is CASSPELTGMGGYTF. The CDR3 DNA sequence: TGCGCCAGCAGCCCTGAATTGACAGGGATGGGTGGCTACACCTTC.

This clone has more than one count but fewer than ten. The chain's CDR3 is CASSVAGSSYNEQFF. In DNA form, the CDR3 reads TGTGCCAGCAGTGTGGCGGGGTCCTCCTACAATGAGCAGTTCTTC. The V gene is TRBV25-1, the J gene TRBJ2-1; possible D gene TRBD2, 6 bases. Trimming took 4 bases from V and 0 from J, leaving 10 bases between them. The length of the CDR3 is 15 residues. The germline gives CDR1 MGHDK, CDR2 SYGVNS.

This clone showed up just once. The genes are TRBV15 and TRBJ2-1; 10 bases line up with TRBD2. V was clipped by 1 base and J by 9 bases; unmatched bases: 15. The germline V gene encodes CDR1 LNHNV and CDR2 YYDKDF (reference sequence). This CDR3 is 18 amino acids long. The CDR3 reads CATSRVWPSGSSYGEQFF. CDR3 coding DNA: TGTGCCACCAGCAGAGTCTGGCCTAGCGGGAGTTCGTACGGTGAGCAGTTCTTC.

This clone was seen once. The chain is built from TRBV27 and TRBJ1-2; tentative D call: TRBD1 (6 bases). Trimming shortened V by 4 bases and J by 4 bases, and 13 bases separated the two germline ends. Germline V gene data show CDR1 as MNHEY and CDR2 as SMNVEV (reference sequence). The CDR3 is 14 residues long. The CDR3: CASSSQGFGYGYTF. CDR3 in DNA: TGTGCCAGCAGTTCTCAGGGGTTTGGCTATGGCTACACCTTC.

V gene TRBV11-2 combines with J gene TRBJ2-1; D is unclear. The germline CDR1 and CDR2 sequences are SGHAT and FQNNGV. V was shortened by 1 base and J by 9 bases, with 10 bases between the two germline ends. This CDR3 spans 13 amino acids. The CDR3 coding sequence is TGTGCCAGCAGCTTAGTATCTGTTCGTGAGCAGTTCTTC. As protein: CASSLVSVREQFF.

J is TRBJ1-2 and V is TRBV18, with a possible D match to TRBD1 (6 bases). V was shortened by 0 bases and J by 4 bases, with 9 bases between the two germline ends. CDR3 length equals 14 residues. Looked up from germline, CDR1 is KGHSH and CDR2 is LQKENI. CDR3 protein: CASSPPGAGYGYTF. CDR3 sequence (DNA): TGTGCCAGCTCACCACCGGGGGCTGGCTATGGCTACACCTTC.

For the CDR3, the DNA is TGTGCCAGCAGCTTGGGGGATCCAGGGATTTACGAGCAGTACTTC. This encodes CASSLGDPGIYEQYF. The chain has TRBV5-4 and TRBJ2-7; D may be TRBD1 (5 bases). Germline V lookup: CDR1 SGHNT, CDR2 YYREEE (reference sequence). Trimming shortened V by 0 bases and J by 4 bases, and 14 bases separated the two germline ends. CDR3 length: 15 residues.

V is TRBV4-1 and J is TRBJ2-5; TRBD2 matches at 7 bases. V shed 5 bases, J shed 2 bases, and the junction held 5 bases outside the gene matches. The CDR3 covers 14 residues. The germline CDR1 and CDR2 sequences are MGHRA and YSYEKL. The CDR3 coding sequence is TGCGCCAGCAGCAACTGGGGGGGTCAAGAGACCCAGTACTTC. Amino acids: CASSNWGGQETQYF.

The chain recombines TRBV10-1 with TRBJ1-2, with a tentative D call TRBD1 (6 bases). Trimming took off 6 bases at V and 2 bases at J, with 10 bases between the two ends. CDR1 WNHNN and CDR2 SYGVQD come from the germline V gene (reference sequence). The CDR3 totals 13 residues. As DNA, the CDR3 is TGCGCCAGCAGCGACAGGACCAACTATGGCTACACCTTC. It is translated as CASSDRTNYGYTF.

This clone was seen once. The CDR3 spells CSVGGRDLRYNEQFF. In DNA, the CDR3 is TGCAGCGTGGGGGGGAGGGATTTACGCTACAATGAGCAGTTCTTC. The chain is built from TRBV29-1 and TRBJ2-1, with 7 bases aligning to TRBD2. The V segment lost 6 bases and the J segment 3 bases; nucleotides outside the gene matches: 11. The V gene's germline CDR1 is SQVTM and CDR2 ANQGSEA. There are 15 residues in the CDR3.

The rearrangement joins TRBV7-9 to TRBJ2-4, with 10 bases aligning to TRBD2. In germline, CDR1 is SEHNR, CDR2 FQNEAQ (reference sequence). V lost 0 bases and J lost 5; bases outside the gene matches: 7. This CDR3 spans 17 amino acids. The CDR3 loop is CASSLAAAGGAQNIQYF. CDR3 nucleotide sequence: TGTGCCAGCAGCTTAGCGGCAGCGGGAGGGGCCCAAAACATTCAGTACTTC.

The chain carries TRBV10-3 and TRBJ2-7, with D perhaps matching TRBD2 (6 bases). The germline gives CDR1 ENHRY, CDR2 SYGVKD. V was shortened by 5 bases and J by 3 bases, with 14 bases between the two germline ends. The CDR3 spans 14 residues. DNA of the CDR3: TGTGCCATCAGTACGCTAGCGTTCGACTACGAGCAGTACTTC. Amino acid sequence: CAISTLAFDYEQYF.

This chain connects TRBV9 to TRBJ1-1; 7 bases are shared with TRBD1. The germline V gene encodes CDR1 SGDLS and CDR2 YYNGEE. The CDR3 runs to 18 residues. J was trimmed by 3 bases and V by 0 bases; bases with no gene match: 14. As DNA, the CDR3 is TGTGCCAGCAGCGTAGGGCGCTTCTTAGGGGGCAGAGACACTGAAGCTTTCTTT. It is translated as CASSVGRFLGGRDTEAFF.

The gene calls are TRBV7-2 and TRBJ2-5, with D unresolved. Germline V gene lookup returns CDR1 SGHTA and CDR2 FQGNSA. This CDR3 spans 14 amino acids. V shed 5 bases and J shed 0 bases, with 10 bases lying between them. This chain's CDR3 is CASSPTEYQETQYF. In DNA, the CDR3 is TGTGCCAGCAGCCCTACAGAGTACCAAGAGACCCAGTACTTC.

The CDR3 is CSATGNEQFF. The CDR3 nucleotides are TGCAGTGCTACGGGCAATGAGCAGTTCTTC. This sequence joins TRBV20-1 and TRBJ2-1; no reliable D call. Trimming stripped 4 bases from V and 6 bases from J, with 4 bases between. Per germline, CDR1 DFQATT and CDR2 SNEGSKA (reference sequence). The CDR3 has 10 amino acids.

This rearrangement joins TRBV30 to TRBJ2-3; 8 nucleotides match TRBD2. The CDR3 consists of 23 residues. The trim removed 1 base at V and 0 bases at J, leaving 27 bases unmatched. Looked up from germline, CDR1 is GTSNPN and CDR2 is SVGIG (reference sequence). CDR3 sequence reads: CAWSALRGPLSGTRMTSTDTQYF. CDR3 sequence (DNA): TGTGCCTGGAGTGCCCTAAGAGGGCCATTGTCCGGGACTAGAATGACGAGCACAGATACGCAGTATTTT. Full variable domain (missing parts from reference TRBV30 and TRBJ2-3): SQTIHQWPATLVQPVGSPLSLECTVEGTSNPNLYWYRQAAGRGLQLLFYSVGIGQISSEVPQNLSASRPQDRQFILSSKKLLLSDSGFYLCAWSALRGPLSGTRMTSTDTQYFGPGTRLTVL.

The chain carries TRBV7-9 and TRBJ1-2, with D perhaps matching TRBD1 (6 bases). This CDR3 has 14 amino acids. The germline V gene encodes CDR1 SEHNR and CDR2 FQNEAQ (reference sequence). The ends were cut back, 7 bases at V and 4 bases at J, with 16 bases in the middle. Here the CDR3 DNA reads TGTGCCAGCACCCCCCCCAGCAGGGGCTATGGCTACACCTTC. Protein product: CASTPPSRGYGYTF.

The chain combines TRBV6-1 with TRBJ2-1; no clear D. Trimming took off 6 bases at V and 3 bases at J, with 15 bases between the two ends. The CDR3 is made up of 15 amino acids. Germline CDR1 and CDR2: MNHNS and SASEGT. In DNA form, the CDR3 reads TGTGCCAGCAGGGCCGGCGTAACTAACTACAATGAGCAGTTCTTC. Translated: CASRAGVTNYNEQFF.

The chain links TRBV6-1 to TRBJ2-5; 7 bases line up with TRBD2. The CDR3 extends over 18 amino acids. V trimming: 2 bases; J trimming: 0 bases; junction bases outside the gene matches: 12. Germline V lookup: CDR1 MNHNS, CDR2 SASEGT. The CDR3: CASSEIPSGSWYQETQYF. The CDR3 DNA is TGTGCCAGCAGTGAAATCCCTAGCGGCAGTTGGTACCAAGAGACCCAGTACTTC.